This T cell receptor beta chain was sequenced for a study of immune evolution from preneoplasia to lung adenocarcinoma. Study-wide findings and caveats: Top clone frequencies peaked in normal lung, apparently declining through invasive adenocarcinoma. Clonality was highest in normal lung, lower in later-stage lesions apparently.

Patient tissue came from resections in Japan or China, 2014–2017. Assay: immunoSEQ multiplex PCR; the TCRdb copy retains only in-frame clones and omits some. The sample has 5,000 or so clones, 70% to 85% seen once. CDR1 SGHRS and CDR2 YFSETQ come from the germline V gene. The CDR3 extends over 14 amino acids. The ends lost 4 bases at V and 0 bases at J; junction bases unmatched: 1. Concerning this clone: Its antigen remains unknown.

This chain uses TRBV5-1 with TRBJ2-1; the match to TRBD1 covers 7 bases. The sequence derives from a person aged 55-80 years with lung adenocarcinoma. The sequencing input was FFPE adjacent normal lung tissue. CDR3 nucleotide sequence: TGCGCCAGCAGCCGGGACAGCTCCTACAATGAGCAGTTCTTC. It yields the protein CASSRDSSYNEQFF.